Listed here are 4 T cell receptor beta chains from one sample, sequenced in a study of blood T cell repertoires in COVID-19 (dated by TCRdb to 2020 to 2021). The library was obtained by the immunoSEQ multiplex PCR assay. The clones in this table, taken by TCRdb from immuneACCESS, are in-frame only. Not every clone is retained; where verified, under half of the shortfall comes from an unresolved V gene, and the cause of the rest is unknown. This sample gives about 360,000 clones in total; around 88% of them show up just once. Roughly 6.6% of the sample is in the top ten clones. Input material: peripheral blood. The receptors were sampled from a woman in her sixties or seventies with COVID-19, enrolled during active disease.

The rearrangement uses TRBV6-6 and TRBJ2-1, with a tentative D call TRBD2 (5 bases). Germline values: CDR1 MNHNY, CDR2 SVGAGI (reference sequence). The ends were cut back, 0 bases at V and 6 bases at J, with 6 bases in the middle. The CDR3 sequence is 13 residues long. The CDR3 nucleotides read TGTGCCAGCAGTTACTCGGCGGGCAATGAGCAGTTCTTC. It specifies CASSYSAGNEQFF.

The chain is built from TRBV10-2 and TRBJ2-7; a possible D gene is TRBD1 (5 bases). V was pared by 3 bases and J by 3 bases, with 18 bases between. From germline, CDR1 is WSHSY and CDR2 SAAADI. The CDR3 length is 16 residues. For the CDR3, the DNA is TGCGCCAGCAGTGAAAATGGAGCAGGGAAAGGCTACGAGCAGTACTTC. Its translation is CASSENGAGKGYEQYF.

The gene calls are TRBV25-1 and TRBJ2-5; 7 nucleotides line up with TRBD1. V trimming: 8 bases; J trimming: 2 bases; junction bases outside the gene matches: 11. This CDR3 has 15 residues. Germline V gene data show CDR1 as MGHDK and CDR2 as SYGVNS. The CDR3 loop reads CASFDDRVSQETQYF. Here the CDR3 DNA reads TGTGCCAGCTTCGACGACAGGGTTAGTCAAGAGACCCAGTACTTC.

The chain joins TRBV18 to TRBJ1-1; 8 nucleotides match TRBD1. CDR3 length equals 18 residues. Trimming took 3 bases from V and 7 from J; bases not matched to a gene: 19. CDR1 and CDR2 (germline): KGHSH, LQKENI. This CDR3 reads CASSPSWGADRGGFEAFF. The DNA of the CDR3 is TGTGCCAGCTCACCCTCCTGGGGAGCTGACAGGGGTGGTTTTGAAGCTTTCTTT.